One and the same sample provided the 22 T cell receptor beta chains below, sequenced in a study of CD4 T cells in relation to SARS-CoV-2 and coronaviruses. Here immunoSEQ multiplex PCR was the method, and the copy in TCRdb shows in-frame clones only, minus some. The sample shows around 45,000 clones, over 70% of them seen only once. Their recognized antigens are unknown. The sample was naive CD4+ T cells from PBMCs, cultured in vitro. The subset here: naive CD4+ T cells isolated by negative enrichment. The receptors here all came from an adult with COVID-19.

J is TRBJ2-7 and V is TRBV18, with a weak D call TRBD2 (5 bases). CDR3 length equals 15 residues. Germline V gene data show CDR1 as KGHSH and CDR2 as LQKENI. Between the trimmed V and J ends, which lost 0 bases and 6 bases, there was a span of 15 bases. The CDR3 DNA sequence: TGTGCCAGCTCACCACCGGGCCTAGCCACGCGCGAGCAGTACTTC. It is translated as CASSPPGLATREQYF.

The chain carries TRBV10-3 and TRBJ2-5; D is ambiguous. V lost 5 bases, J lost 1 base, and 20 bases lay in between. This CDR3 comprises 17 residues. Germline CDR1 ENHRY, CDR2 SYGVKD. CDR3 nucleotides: TGTGCCATCAGTCACGGCGGCAGTAGTGGAGTCCAAGAGACCCAGTACTTC. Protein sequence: CAISHGGSSGVQETQYF.

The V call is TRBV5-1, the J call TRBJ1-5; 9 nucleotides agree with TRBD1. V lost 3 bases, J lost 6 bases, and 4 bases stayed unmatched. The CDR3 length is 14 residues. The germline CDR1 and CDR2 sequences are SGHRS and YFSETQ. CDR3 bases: TGCGCCAGCAGCTACGGGACAGGGAGTCAGCCCCAGCATTTT. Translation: CASSYGTGSQPQHF. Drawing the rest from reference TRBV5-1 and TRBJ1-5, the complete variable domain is KAGVTQTPRYLIKTRGQQVTLSCSPISGHRSVSWYQQTPGQGLQFLFEYFSETQRNKGNFPGRFSGRQFSNSRSEMNVSTLELGDSALYLCASSYGTGSQPQHFGDGTRLSIL.

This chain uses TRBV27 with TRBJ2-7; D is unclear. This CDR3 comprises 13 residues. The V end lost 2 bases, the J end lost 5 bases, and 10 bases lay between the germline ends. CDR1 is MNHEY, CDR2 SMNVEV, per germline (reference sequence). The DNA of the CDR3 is TGTGCCAGCAGTTTAAGAAGCATGCACGAGCAGTACTTC. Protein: CASSLRSMHEQYF.

The CDR3 is CSVVPGLGEQYF. CDR3 nucleotide sequence: TGCAGCGTTGTTCCGGGACTGGGGGAGCAGTACTTC. The chain combines TRBV29-1 with TRBJ2-7; D may be TRBD2 (6 bases). Germline CDR1 and CDR2: SQVTM and ANQGSEA. V shed 4 bases and J shed 7 bases, with 14 bases lying between them. The CDR3 loop spans 12 amino acids.

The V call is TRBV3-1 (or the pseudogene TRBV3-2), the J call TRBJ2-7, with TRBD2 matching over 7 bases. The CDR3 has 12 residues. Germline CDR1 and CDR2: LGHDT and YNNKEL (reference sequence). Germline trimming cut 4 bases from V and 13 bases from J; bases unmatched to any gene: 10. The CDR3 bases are TGTGCCAGCAGCCCGGGACTATATCTCCACTACTTC. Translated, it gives CASSPGLYLHYF.

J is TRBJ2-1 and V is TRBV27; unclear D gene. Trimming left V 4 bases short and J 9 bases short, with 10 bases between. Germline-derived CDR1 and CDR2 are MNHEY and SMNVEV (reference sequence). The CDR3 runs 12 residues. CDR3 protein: CASSSPTSEQFF. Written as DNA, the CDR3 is TGTGCCAGCAGTTCCCCCACCAGTGAGCAGTTCTTC.

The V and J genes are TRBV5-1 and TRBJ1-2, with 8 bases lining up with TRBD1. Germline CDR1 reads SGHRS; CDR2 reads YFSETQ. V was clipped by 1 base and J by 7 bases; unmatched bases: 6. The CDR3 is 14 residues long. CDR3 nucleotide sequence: TGCGCCAGCAGCTTGTTAACTCAGGGGGCTGGCTACACCTTC. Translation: CASSLLTQGAGYTF.

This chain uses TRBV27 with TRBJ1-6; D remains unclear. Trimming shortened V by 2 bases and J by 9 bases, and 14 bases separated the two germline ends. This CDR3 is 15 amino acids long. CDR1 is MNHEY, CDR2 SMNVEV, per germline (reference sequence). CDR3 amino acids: CASSLLGAPGSPLHF. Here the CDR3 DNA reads TGTGCCAGCAGTTTACTCGGCGCGCCGGGTTCACCCCTCCACTTT.

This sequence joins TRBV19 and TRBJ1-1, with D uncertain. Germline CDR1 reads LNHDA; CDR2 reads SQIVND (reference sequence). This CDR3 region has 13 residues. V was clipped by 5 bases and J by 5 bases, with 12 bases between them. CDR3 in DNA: TGTGCCAGTAGTCTGCAGTCAGATACTGAAGCTTTCTTT. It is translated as CASSLQSDTEAFF.

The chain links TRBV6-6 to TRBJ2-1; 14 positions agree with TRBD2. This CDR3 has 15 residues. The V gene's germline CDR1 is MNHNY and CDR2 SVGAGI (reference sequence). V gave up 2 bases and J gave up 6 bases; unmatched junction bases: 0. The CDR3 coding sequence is TGTGCCAGCAGTTACGGGACTAGCGGGGGCAATGAGCAGTTCTTC. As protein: CASSYGTSGGNEQFF.

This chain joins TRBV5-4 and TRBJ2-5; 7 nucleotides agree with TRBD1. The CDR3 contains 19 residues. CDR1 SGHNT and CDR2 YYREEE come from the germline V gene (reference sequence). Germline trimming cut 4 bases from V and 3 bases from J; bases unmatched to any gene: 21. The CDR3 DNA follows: TGTGCCAGCAGCCGAGGGGGCGGACTCTTAGGGACCAAGAAAGAGACCCAGTACTTC. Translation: CASSRGGGLLGTKKETQYF.

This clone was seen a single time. The CDR3 spells CASSPTDRGETQYF. DNA for the CDR3: TGTGCCAGCAGCCCGACCGACAGGGGGGAGACCCAGTACTTC. This chain uses TRBV7-3 with TRBJ2-5; 9 nucleotides line up with TRBD1. The CDR3 runs 14 residues. Germline lookup yields CDR1 SGHTA and CDR2 FQGTGA. Trimming cost V 5 bases and J 5 bases; bases outside gene matches: 6.

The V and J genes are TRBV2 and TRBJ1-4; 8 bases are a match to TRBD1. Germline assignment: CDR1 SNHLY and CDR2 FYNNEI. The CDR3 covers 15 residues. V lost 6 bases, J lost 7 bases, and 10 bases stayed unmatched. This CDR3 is CASRPPDRGGEKLFF. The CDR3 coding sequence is TGTGCCAGCAGACCCCCCGACAGGGGAGGTGAAAAACTGTTTTTT.

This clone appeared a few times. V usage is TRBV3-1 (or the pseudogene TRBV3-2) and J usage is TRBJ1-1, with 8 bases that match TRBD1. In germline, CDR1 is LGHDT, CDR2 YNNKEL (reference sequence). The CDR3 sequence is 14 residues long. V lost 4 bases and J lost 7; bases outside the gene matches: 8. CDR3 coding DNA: TGTGCCAGCAGCCGACGGACAGGGACTGGTGAAGCTTTCTTT. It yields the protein CASSRRTGTGEAFF.

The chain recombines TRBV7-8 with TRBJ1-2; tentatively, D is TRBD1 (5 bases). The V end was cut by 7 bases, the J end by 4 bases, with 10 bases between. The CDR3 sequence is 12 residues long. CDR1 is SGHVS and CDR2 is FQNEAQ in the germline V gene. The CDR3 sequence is CASTGGSYGYTF. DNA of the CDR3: TGTGCCAGCACGGGGGGATCCTATGGCTACACCTTC.

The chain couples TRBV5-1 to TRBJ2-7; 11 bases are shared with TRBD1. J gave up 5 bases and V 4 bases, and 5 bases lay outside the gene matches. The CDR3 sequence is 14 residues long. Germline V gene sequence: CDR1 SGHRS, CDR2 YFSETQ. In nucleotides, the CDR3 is TGCGCCAGCAGCCCCCGGACAGGGGGCGACGAGCAGTACTTC. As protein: CASSPRTGGDEQYF.

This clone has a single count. CDR3 loop: CAWSVAGGGGYTF. The DNA for the CDR3 is TGTGCCTGGAGTGTGGCGGGGGGAGGTGGCTACACCTTC. This rearrangement joins TRBV30 to TRBJ1-2, with D maybe TRBD1 (5 bases). CDR1 GTSNPN and CDR2 SVGIG come from the germline V gene (reference sequence). The CDR3 runs to 13 residues. Between the trimmed V and J ends, which lost 0 bases and 7 bases, there was a span of 12 bases.

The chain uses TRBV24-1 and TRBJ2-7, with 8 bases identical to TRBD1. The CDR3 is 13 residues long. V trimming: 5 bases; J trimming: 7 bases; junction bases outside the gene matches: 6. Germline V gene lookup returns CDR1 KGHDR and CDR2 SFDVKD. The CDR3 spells CATSGTGFSEQYF. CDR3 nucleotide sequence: TGTGCCACCAGTGGGACAGGGTTTTCGGAGCAGTACTTC.

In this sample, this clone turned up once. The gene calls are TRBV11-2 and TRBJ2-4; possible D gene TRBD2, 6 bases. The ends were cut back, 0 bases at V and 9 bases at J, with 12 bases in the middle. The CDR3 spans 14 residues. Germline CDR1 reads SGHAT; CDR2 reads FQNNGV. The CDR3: CASSLDGVGGIQYF. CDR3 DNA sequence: TGTGCCAGCAGCTTAGATGGAGTGGGGGGCATTCAGTACTTC.

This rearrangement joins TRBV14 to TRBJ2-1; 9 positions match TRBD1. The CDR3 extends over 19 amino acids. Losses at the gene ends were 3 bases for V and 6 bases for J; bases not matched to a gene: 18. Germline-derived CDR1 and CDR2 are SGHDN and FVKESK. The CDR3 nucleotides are TGTGCCAGCAGCCATGGTCCGGGGACAGGGCTAGGATTGCGCAATGAGCAGTTCTTC. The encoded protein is CASSHGPGTGLGLRNEQFF. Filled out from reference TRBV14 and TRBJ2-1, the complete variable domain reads EAGVTQFPSHSVIEKGQTVTLRCDPISGHDNLYWYRRVMGKEIKFLLHFVKESKQDESGMPNNRFLAERTGGTYSTLKVQPAELEDSGVYFCASSHGPGTGLGLRNEQFFGPGTRLTVL.

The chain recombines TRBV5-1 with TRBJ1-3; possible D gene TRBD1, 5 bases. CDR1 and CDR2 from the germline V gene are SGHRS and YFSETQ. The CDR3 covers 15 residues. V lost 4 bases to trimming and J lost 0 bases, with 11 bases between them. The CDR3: CASSVTVASGNTIYF. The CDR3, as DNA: TGCGCCAGCAGCGTGACAGTAGCCTCTGGAAACACCATATATTTT.